These 20 T cell receptor beta chains share one sample of origin, sequenced in a study of cytomegalovirus exposure and HLA in healthy donors. The table came from immunoSEQ multiplex PCR; TCRdb's copy has only in-frame clones and leaves some out. The table records about 190,000 clones, 84% of them present only once. The sample consisted of PBMCs. The receptors were gathered from a man aged 18 to 30 in good health and CMV-seropositive.

CDR3 protein: CASSVAPLAGDRETQYF. The CDR3, as DNA: TGTGCCAGCAGCGTAGCTCCCCTAGCGGGAGATCGGGAGACCCAGTACTTC. The J gene is TRBJ2-5, the V gene TRBV9, with TRBD2 matching 10 bases. The CDR3 covers 17 residues. CDR1 and CDR2 from the germline V gene are SGDLS and YYNGEE. With V trimmed by 0 bases and J by 5 bases, 10 bases remained unmatched.

The chain carries TRBV5-1 and TRBJ2-1; no clear D. Germline CDR1 SGHRS, CDR2 YFSETQ. Trimming removed 2 bases at V and 6 bases at J, with 9 bases between. This CDR3 has 13 residues. In DNA form, the CDR3 reads TGCGCCAGCAGCTTTAGGAGTGGCAATGAGCAGTTCTTC. Protein product: CASSFRSGNEQFF.

J is TRBJ2-1 and V is TRBV9, with a weak D call TRBD2 (6 bases). This CDR3 has 15 amino acids. V lost 3 bases and J lost 6, with 16 bases in between. Germline values: CDR1 SGDLS, CDR2 YYNGEE. Here the CDR3 reads CASSATSFGANEQFF. Here the CDR3 DNA reads TGTGCCAGCAGCGCCACTAGCTTCGGGGCCAATGAGCAGTTCTTC.

This clone is a singleton in its sample. The CDR3 coding sequence is TGTGCCAGCAGCTTGCGGGTAGCGGGAGAGGGGGAGCAGTACTTC. Translation gives CASSLRVAGEGEQYF. V gene TRBV5-6 combines with J gene TRBJ2-7, with TRBD2 identical over 9 bases. Losses at the gene ends were 1 base for V and 7 bases for J; bases not matched to a gene: 9. The CDR3 extends over 15 amino acids. Germline values: CDR1 SGHDT, CDR2 YYEEEE.

The rearrangement uses TRBV5-6 and TRBJ1-1, with 8 positions matching TRBD1. The CDR3 extends over 16 amino acids. V was clipped by 0 bases and J by 4 bases; unmatched bases: 8. The germline V gene encodes CDR1 SGHDT and CDR2 YYEEEE. In nucleotides, the CDR3 is TGTGCCAGCAGCTTGGCCGGGACAGGTTCGGGCACTGAAGCTTTCTTT. It encodes CASSLAGTGSGTEAFF.

This rearrangement joins TRBV2 to TRBJ2-5; TRBD2 aligns across 7 bases. The CDR3 consists of 13 residues. Trimming took 6 bases from V and 3 from J; bases not matched to a gene: 4. Germline V gene data show CDR1 as SNHLY and CDR2 as FYNNEI. In DNA form, the CDR3 reads TGTGCCAGCAGCGTGACTAGCAAAGAGACCCAGTACTTC. This encodes CASSVTSKETQYF. The full variable domain, its missing parts supplied by reference TRBV2 and TRBJ2-5, is EPEVTQTPSHQVTQMGQEVILRCVPISNHLYFYWYRQILGQKVEFLVSFYNNEISEKSEIFDDQFSVERPDGSNFTLKIRSTKLEDSAMYFCASSVTSKETQYFGPGTRLLVL.

The chain uses TRBV9 and TRBJ2-1; 7 bases fit TRBD2. Per germline, CDR1 SGDLS and CDR2 YYNGEE. Trimming removed 7 bases from V and 3 bases from J; junction bases left unmatched: 13. The CDR3 is 16 amino acids. As DNA, the CDR3 is TGTGCCAGCGAGCCCCCTCTAGCGGTAGTCTACAATGAGCAGTTCTTC. It encodes CASEPPLAVVYNEQFF.

V gene TRBV11-3 combines with J gene TRBJ2-7, with 8 positions matching TRBD1. The V segment lost 3 bases and the J segment 6 bases; nucleotides outside the gene matches: 1. The length of the CDR3 is 12 residues. Germline CDR1 SGHNT, CDR2 YENEEA. The CDR3 here is CASSFTGGEQYF. The CDR3, as DNA: TGTGCCAGCAGCTTTACAGGGGGCGAGCAGTACTTC.

This clone appeared a single time. The gene calls are TRBV15 and TRBJ2-1; perhaps TRBD2 as D (7 bases). The V end was cut by 5 bases, the J end by 2 bases, with 19 bases between. The CDR3 is 17 amino acids. The germline gives CDR1 LNHNV, CDR2 YYDKDF (reference sequence). CDR3 residues: CATSSILGGGPYNEQFF. CDR3 coding DNA: TGTGCCACCAGCTCCATCTTAGGGGGAGGGCCCTACAATGAGCAGTTCTTC.

This clone occurred a few times. The chain uses TRBV4-3 and TRBJ2-6; D not certain. Germline values: CDR1 LGHNA, CDR2 YSLEER. V shed 0 bases and J shed 4 bases, with 10 bases lying between them. This CDR3 has 16 amino acids. The CDR3 DNA follows: TGCGCCAGCAGCCAAGATTCTAGTTCCGGGGCCAACGTCCTGACTTTC. This translates into CASSQDSSSGANVLTF.

The CDR3, as DNA: TGTGCCAGCAGTTTAGGGAGGCCACGCACAGATACGCAGTATTTT. Encoded protein: CASSLGRPRTDTQYF. The J gene is TRBJ2-3, the V gene TRBV28; a possible D gene is TRBD2 (6 bases). V was pared by 2 bases and J by 1 base, with 10 bases between. Germline V gene data show CDR1 as MDHEN and CDR2 as SYDVKM. The CDR3 totals 15 residues. The full variable domain, rest sourced from reference TRBV28 and TRBJ2-3, is DVKVTQSSRYLVKRTGEKVFLECVQDMDHENMFWYRQDPGLGLRLIYFSYDVKMKEKGDIPEGYSVSREKKERFSLILESASTNQTSMYLCASSLGRPRTDTQYFGPGTRLTVL.

The V gene is TRBV9, the J gene TRBJ1-2; D perhaps matches TRBD1 (5 bases). From germline, CDR1 is SGDLS and CDR2 YYNGEE. This CDR3 comprises 15 residues. Trimming removed 4 bases at V and 2 bases at J, with 15 bases between. The CDR3 region is CASSSRTGVNYGYTF. Written as DNA, the CDR3 is TGTGCCAGCAGCTCCCGAACAGGAGTGAACTATGGCTACACCTTC.

The table lists this clone with a few counts. The chain is built from TRBV28 and TRBJ2-2; 9 bases are a match to TRBD2. This CDR3 is 16 amino acids long. The V and J ends lost 3 bases and 5 bases, in that order; junction bases with no gene match: 7. Per germline, CDR1 MDHEN and CDR2 SYDVKM. The CDR3 DNA reads TGTGCCAGCAGTTTGGGCGGGAGGGCCGTAACCGGGGAGCTGTTTTTT. Translating gives CASSLGGRAVTGELFF.

The count of this clone is one. This rearrangement joins TRBV7-9 to TRBJ2-2; 7 bases align to TRBD1. This CDR3 has 14 amino acids. V dropped 3 bases and J dropped 6; count of bases not matched to a gene: 4. Germline V gene sequence: CDR1 SEHNR, CDR2 FQNEAQ (reference sequence). Written as DNA, the CDR3 is TGTGCCAGCAGCTTGACAGGGAAGTCCGGGGAGCTGTTTTTT. It translates to CASSLTGKSGELFF.

The gene calls are TRBV9 and TRBJ2-5, with 7 bases fitting TRBD1. Looked up from germline, CDR1 is SGDLS and CDR2 is YYNGEE. The CDR3 is 14 amino acids. V was pared by 3 bases and J by 5 bases, with 7 bases of the junction left unmatched. CDR3 DNA sequence: TGTGCCAGCAGCGCCCGACAGGGTGCGGAGACCCAGTACTTC. Translated, it gives CASSARQGAETQYF.

This chain uses TRBV9 with TRBJ2-1; perhaps TRBD2 as D (6 bases). This CDR3 has 16 amino acids. The germline gives CDR1 SGDLS, CDR2 YYNGEE. V lost 4 bases to trimming and J lost 5 bases, with 19 bases between them. CDR3 region: CASSPSGTPMDNEQFF. The CDR3 coding sequence is TGTGCCAGCAGCCCATCCGGGACTCCCATGGACAATGAGCAGTTCTTC. Combining the CDR3 with reference TRBV9 and TRBJ2-1 gives the whole variable domain DSGVTQTPKHLITATGQRVTLRCSPRSGDLSVYWYQQSLDQGLQFLIQYYNGEERAKGNILERFSAQQFPDLHSELNLSSLELGDSALYFCASSPSGTPMDNEQFFGPGTRLTVL.

The chain recombines TRBV7-9 with TRBJ2-7, with 10 bases aligning to TRBD1. CDR3 length: 16 amino acids. J was trimmed by 2 bases and V by 5 bases; bases with no gene match: 9. Germline V lookup: CDR1 SEHNR, CDR2 FQNEAQ (reference sequence). In DNA, the CDR3 is TGTGCCAGCAGCAGTCGACAGGGGGCGAATACCTACGAGCAGTACTTC. Its protein product is CASSSRQGANTYEQYF.

This chain uses TRBV4-1 with TRBJ2-3; D is ambiguous. With 1 base removed from V and 3 bases from J, the gap between germline ends came to 11 bases. The CDR3 length is 15 residues. Germline assignment: CDR1 MGHRA and CDR2 YSYEKL. The CDR3 DNA sequence: TGCGCCAGCAGCCAAGTTTGGTCCCAGACAGATACGCAGTATTTT. It is translated as CASSQVWSQTDTQYF.

The gene calls are TRBV23-1 and TRBJ2-7, with D maybe TRBD1 (5 bases). TRBV23-1 is assigned to the ORF class and has an uncertain function. The CDR3 length is 19 residues. Trimming took off 1 base at V and 0 bases at J, with 22 bases between the two ends. The chain's CDR3 is CASSQFRDSLSSFSYEQYF. CDR3 sequence (DNA): TGCGCCAGCAGTCAATTCCGCGACAGCCTATCCTCCTTCTCCTACGAGCAGTACTTC.

The chain has TRBV28 and TRBJ2-7; TRBD2 is a possible D gene (7 bases). The ends were cut back, 7 bases at V and 0 bases at J, with 16 bases in the middle. In germline, CDR1 is MDHEN, CDR2 SYDVKM. This CDR3 spans 15 amino acids. The CDR3 reads CASTEEGGRSYEQYF. The CDR3 DNA reads TGTGCCAGCACCGAAGAGGGGGGGCGCTCCTACGAGCAGTACTTC. Complete variable domain (other parts from reference TRBV28 and TRBJ2-7): DVKVTQSSRYLVKRTGEKVFLECVQDMDHENMFWYRQDPGLGLRLIYFSYDVKMKEKGDIPEGYSVSREKKERFSLILESASTNQTSMYLCASTEEGGRSYEQYFGPGTRLTVT.